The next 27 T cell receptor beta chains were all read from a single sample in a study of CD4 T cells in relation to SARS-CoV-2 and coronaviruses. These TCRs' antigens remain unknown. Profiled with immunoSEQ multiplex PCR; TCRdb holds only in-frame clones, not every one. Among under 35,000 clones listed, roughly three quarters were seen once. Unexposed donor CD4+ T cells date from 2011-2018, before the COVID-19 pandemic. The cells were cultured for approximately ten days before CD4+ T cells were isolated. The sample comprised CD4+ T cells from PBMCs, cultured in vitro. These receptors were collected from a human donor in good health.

This CDR3 reads CASSAASWRGTDTQYF. The CDR3 region has the DNA TGTGCCAGCAGCGCCGCCTCTTGGCGGGGCACAGATACGCAGTATTTT. The chain links TRBV9 to TRBJ2-3, with a weak D call TRBD2 (5 bases). The V end lost 3 bases, the J end lost 1 base, and 15 bases lay between the germline ends. The CDR3 is 16 amino acids. Germline CDR1 SGDLS, CDR2 YYNGEE.

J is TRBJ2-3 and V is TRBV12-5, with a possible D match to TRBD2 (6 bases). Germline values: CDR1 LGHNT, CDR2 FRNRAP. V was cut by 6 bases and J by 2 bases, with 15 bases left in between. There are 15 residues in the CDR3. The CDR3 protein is CASGTGGTDTDTQYF. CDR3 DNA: TGTGCTAGTGGCACCGGAGGGACGGACACAGATACGCAGTATTTT. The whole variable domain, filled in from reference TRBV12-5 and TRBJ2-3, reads DARVTQTPRHKVTEMGQEVTMRCQPILGHNTVFWYRQTMMQGLELLAYFRNRAPLDDSGMPKDRFSAEMPDATLATLKIQPSEPRDSAVYFCASGTGGTDTDTQYFGPGTRLTVL.

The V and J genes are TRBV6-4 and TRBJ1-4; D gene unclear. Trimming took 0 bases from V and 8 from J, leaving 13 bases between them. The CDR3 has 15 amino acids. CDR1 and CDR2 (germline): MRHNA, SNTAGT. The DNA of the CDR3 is TGTGCCAGCAGTGACTCCGGGGAGGGAAGGGAAAAACTGTTTTTT. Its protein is CASSDSGEGREKLFF.

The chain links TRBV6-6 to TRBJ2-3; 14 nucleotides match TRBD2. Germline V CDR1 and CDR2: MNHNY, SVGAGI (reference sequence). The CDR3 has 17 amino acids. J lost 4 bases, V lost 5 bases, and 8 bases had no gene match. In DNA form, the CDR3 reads TGTGCCAGCAGTCTTGGACTAGCGGGAGGATTTCCAGATACGCAGTATTTT. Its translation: CASSLGLAGGFPDTQYF.

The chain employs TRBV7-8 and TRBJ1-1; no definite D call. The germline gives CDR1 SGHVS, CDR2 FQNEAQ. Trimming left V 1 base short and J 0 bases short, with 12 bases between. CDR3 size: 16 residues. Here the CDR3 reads CASSLGQPWMNTEAFF. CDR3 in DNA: TGTGCCAGCAGCTTAGGGCAGCCCTGGATGAACACTGAAGCTTTCTTT. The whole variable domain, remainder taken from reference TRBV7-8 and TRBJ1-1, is GAGVSQSPRYKVAKRGQDVALRCDPISGHVSLFWYQQALGQGPEFLTYFQNEAQLDKSGLPSDRFFAERPEGSVSTLKIQRTQQEDSAVYLCASSLGQPWMNTEAFFGQGTRLTVV.

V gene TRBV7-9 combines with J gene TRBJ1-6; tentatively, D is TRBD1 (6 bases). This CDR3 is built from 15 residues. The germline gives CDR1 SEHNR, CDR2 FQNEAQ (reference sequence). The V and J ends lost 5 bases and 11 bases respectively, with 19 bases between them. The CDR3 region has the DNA TGTGCCAGCAGCCCGGGCCCGGGGGCGCTCCCACCCCTCCACTTT. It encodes CASSPGPGALPPLHF.

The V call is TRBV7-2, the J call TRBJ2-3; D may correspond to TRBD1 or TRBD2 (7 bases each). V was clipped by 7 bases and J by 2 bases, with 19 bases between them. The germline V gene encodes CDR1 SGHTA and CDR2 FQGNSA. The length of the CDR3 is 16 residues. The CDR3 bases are TGTGCCAGCACCCCGCAGGGGGGGGGCCTCACAGATACGCAGTATTTT. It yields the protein CASTPQGGGLTDTQYF.

CDR3 DNA: TGTGCCAGCAGCTGGGACAACAGGCCGAATCCTTATGGCTACACCTTC. Translating gives CASSWDNRPNPYGYTF. The rearrangement uses TRBV5-8 and TRBJ1-2; weak D call: TRBD1 (6 bases). The CDR3 consists of 16 residues. Germline assignment: CDR1 SGHTS and CDR2 YDEGEE. V gave up 3 bases and J gave up 5 bases, with 20 bases separating them. The full variable domain, in which reference TRBV5-8 and TRBJ1-2 provide the parts outside the CDR3, is EAGVTQSPTHLIKTRGQQATLRCSPISGHTSVYWYQQALGLGLQFLLWYDEGEERNRGNFPPRFSGRQFPNYSSELNVNALELEDSALYLCASSWDNRPNPYGYTFGSGTRLTVV.

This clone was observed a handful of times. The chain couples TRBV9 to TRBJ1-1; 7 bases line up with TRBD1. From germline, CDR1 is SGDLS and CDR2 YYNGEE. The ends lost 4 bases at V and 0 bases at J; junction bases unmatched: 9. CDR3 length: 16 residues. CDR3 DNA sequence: TGTGCCAGCAGCACCCGACAGGGTCCCCTGAACACTGAAGCTTTCTTT. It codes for CASSTRQGPLNTEAFF.

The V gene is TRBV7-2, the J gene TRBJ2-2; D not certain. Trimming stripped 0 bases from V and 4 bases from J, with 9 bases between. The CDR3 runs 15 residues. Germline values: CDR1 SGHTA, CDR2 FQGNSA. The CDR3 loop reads CASSLAGWVTGELFF. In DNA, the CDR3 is TGTGCCAGCAGCTTAGCGGGATGGGTCACCGGGGAGCTGTTTTTT.

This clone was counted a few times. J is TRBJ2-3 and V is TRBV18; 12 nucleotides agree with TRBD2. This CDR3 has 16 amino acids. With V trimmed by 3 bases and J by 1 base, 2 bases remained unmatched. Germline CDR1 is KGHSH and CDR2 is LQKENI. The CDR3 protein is CASSPGLAGGTDTQYF. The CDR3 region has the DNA TGTGCCAGCTCACCGGGACTAGCGGGTGGCACAGATACGCAGTATTTT. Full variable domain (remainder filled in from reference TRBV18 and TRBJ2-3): NAGVMQNPRHLVRRRGQEARLRCSPMKGHSHVYWYRQLPEEGLKFMVYLQKENIIDESGMPKERFSAEFPKEGPSILRIQQVVRGDSAAYFCASSPGLAGGTDTQYFGPGTRLTVL.

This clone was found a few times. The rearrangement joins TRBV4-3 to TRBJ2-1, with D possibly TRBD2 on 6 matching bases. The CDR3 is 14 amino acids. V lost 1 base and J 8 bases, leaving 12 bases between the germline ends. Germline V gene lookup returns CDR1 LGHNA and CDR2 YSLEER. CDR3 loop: CASSQAGSGHEQFF. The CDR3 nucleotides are TGCGCCAGCAGCCAAGCCGGGAGTGGGCATGAGCAGTTCTTC.

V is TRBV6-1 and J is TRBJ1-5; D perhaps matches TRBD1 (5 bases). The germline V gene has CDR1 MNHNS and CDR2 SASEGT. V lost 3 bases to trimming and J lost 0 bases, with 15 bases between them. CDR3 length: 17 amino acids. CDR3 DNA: TGTGCCAGCAGTGATCCACACGGGGACGATAGCAATCAGCCCCAGCATTTT. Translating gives CASSDPHGDDSNQPQHF.

The CDR3 DNA sequence: TGTGCCAGCAGCTTTGGGACCGGATTTAGCTCCTACGAGCAGTACTTC. It codes for CASSFGTGFSSYEQYF. V usage is TRBV7-2 and J usage is TRBJ2-7; D is possibly TRBD1 or TRBD2 (5 bases each). V gave up 3 bases and J gave up 0 bases, with 15 bases separating them. This CDR3 spans 16 amino acids. CDR1 and CDR2 (germline): SGHTA, FQGNSA.

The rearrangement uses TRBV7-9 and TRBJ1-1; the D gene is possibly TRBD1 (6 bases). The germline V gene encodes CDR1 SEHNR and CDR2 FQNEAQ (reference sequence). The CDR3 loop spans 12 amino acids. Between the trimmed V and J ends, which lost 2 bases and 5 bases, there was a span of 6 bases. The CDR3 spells CASSLRGTEAFF. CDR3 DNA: TGTGCCAGCAGCTTAAGGGGGACTGAAGCTTTCTTT.

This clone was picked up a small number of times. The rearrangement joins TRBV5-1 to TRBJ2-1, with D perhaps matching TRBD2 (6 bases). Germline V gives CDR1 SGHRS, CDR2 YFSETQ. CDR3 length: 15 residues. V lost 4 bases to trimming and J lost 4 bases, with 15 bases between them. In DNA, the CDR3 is TGCGCCAGCAGCGAGGGACTCTCAAGATACAATGAGCAGTTCTTC. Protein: CASSEGLSRYNEQFF.

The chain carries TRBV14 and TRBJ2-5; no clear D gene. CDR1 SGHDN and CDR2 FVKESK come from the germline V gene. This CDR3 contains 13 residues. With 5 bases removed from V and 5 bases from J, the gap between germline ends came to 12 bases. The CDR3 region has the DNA TGTGCCAGCAGCGACCGATCTCGGGAGACCCAGTACTTC. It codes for CASSDRSRETQYF.

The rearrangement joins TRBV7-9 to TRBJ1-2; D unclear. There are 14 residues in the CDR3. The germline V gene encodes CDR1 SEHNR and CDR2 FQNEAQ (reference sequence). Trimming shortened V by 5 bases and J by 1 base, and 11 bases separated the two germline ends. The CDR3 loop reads CASSPSILNYGYTF. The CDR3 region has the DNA TGTGCCAGCAGCCCCAGTATTCTTAACTATGGCTACACCTTC.

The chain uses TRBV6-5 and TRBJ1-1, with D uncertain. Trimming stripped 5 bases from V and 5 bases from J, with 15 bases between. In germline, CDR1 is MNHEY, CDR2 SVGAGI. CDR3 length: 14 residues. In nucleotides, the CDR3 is TGTGCCAGCAGTACCTTAGGGTTGGAAACTGAAGCTTTCTTT. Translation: CASSTLGLETEAFF.

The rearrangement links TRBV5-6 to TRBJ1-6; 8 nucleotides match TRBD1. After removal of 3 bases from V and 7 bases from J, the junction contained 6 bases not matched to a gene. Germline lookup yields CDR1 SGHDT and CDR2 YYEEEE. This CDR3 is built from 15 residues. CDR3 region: CASSSTGTGNSPLHF. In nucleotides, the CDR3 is TGTGCCAGCAGCTCCACCGGGACAGGAAATTCACCCCTCCACTTT.

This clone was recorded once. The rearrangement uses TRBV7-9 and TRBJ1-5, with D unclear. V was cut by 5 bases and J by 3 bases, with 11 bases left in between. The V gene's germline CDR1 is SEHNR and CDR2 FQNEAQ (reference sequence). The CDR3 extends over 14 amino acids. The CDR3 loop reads CASSIPGLNQPQHF. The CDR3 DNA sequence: TGTGCCAGCAGCATTCCGGGCCTCAATCAGCCCCAGCATTTT.

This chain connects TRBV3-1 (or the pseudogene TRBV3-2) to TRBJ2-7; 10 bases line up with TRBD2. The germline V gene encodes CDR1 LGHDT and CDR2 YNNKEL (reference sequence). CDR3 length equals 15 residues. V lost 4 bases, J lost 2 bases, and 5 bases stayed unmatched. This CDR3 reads CASSPRLAGTYEQYF. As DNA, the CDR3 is TGTGCCAGCAGCCCCAGACTAGCGGGTACCTACGAGCAGTACTTC.

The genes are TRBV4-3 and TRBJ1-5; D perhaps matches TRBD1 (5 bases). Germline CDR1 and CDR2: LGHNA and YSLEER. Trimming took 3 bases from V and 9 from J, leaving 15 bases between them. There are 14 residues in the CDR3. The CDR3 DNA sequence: TGCGCCAGCAGCCAGGCCGGGACCCGTTCGCCCCAGCATTTT. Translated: CASSQAGTRSPQHF.

CDR3 DNA sequence: TGTGCCACCGGGGATAGCGGGGGCCAAGAGACCCAGTACTTC. Translated, it gives CATGDSGGQETQYF. The chain carries TRBV10-3 and TRBJ2-5, with 9 bases aligning to TRBD2. V shed 10 bases and J 1 base; nucleotides not matched to a gene: 7. The CDR3 is made up of 14 amino acids. Germline V CDR1 and CDR2: ENHRY, SYGVKD.

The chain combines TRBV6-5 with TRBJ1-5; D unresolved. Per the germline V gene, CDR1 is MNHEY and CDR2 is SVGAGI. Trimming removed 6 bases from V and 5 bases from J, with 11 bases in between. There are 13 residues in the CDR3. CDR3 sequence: CASSTKRHQPQHF. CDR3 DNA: TGTGCCAGCAGCACGAAGAGGCATCAGCCCCAGCATTTT.

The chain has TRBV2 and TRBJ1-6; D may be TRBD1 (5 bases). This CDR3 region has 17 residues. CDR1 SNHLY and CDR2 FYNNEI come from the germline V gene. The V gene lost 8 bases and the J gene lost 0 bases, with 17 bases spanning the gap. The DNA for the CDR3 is TGTGCCAGCGGGATAGATCGGGGGAGCTCCTATAATTCACCCCTCCACTTT. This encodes CASGIDRGSSYNSPLHF.

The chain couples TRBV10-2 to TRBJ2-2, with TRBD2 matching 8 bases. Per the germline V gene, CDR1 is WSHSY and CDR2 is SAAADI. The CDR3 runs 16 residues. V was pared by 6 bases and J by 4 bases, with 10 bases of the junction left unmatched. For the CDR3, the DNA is TGCGCCAGCAGATCCCCGACGGGAGGGCGCACCGGGGAGCTGTTTTTT. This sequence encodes CASRSPTGGRTGELFF.